The TCR beta chain described here comes from a study of blood T cell repertoires in COVID-19. Looking at the study overall: Samples of COVID-19 (acute and convalescent) were obtained from the United States, Italy and Spain.

The CDR3 has 18 amino acids. The method was immunoSEQ multiplex PCR; TCRdb's version includes in-frame clones alone and lacks a portion of them. Of about 180,000 clones detected, under 90% appear once; the ten largest clones hold roughly 7%. Sequenced: peripheral blood. The receptor's source is a human donor in a cohort sampled during active COVID-19. The chain combines TRBV21-1 with TRBJ2-3; the table's D call, TRBD2, was not checked against the DNA. TRBV21-1 is reported as a pseudogene. The CDR3 DNA follows: TGTGCCAGCAGCAAAGGCCCCCCTCTAGCGGGGGCGGCAGATACGCAGTATTTT. Its protein product is CASSKGPPLAGAADTQYF.